What follows are 7 T cell receptor beta chains derived from one specimen sequenced in a study of cytomegalovirus exposure and HLA in healthy donors. The PCR made use of 60 Vbeta and 13 Jbeta primers. The method was immunoSEQ multiplex PCR; TCRdb's version includes in-frame clones alone and lacks a portion of them. The table shows roughly 140,000 clones, with approximately 68% occurring only once. The source material was PBMCs. The source is a man aged 55 to 69 in good health and CMV-seronegative.

There are a few counts of this clone. The chain links TRBV4-1 to TRBJ2-5, with TRBD2 identical over 11 bases. Germline V gene lookup returns CDR1 MGHRA and CDR2 YSYEKL. The V and J ends lost 0 bases and 5 bases, in that order; junction bases with no gene match: 5. The CDR3 is 16 residues long. CDR3 loop: CASSQEGSGRVETQYF. For the CDR3, the DNA is TGCGCCAGCAGCCAAGAGGGTAGCGGGAGGGTGGAGACCCAGTACTTC.

This rearrangement joins TRBV2 to TRBJ1-4, with D maybe TRBD1 (6 bases). Per the germline V gene, CDR1 is SNHLY and CDR2 is FYNNEI. V lost 3 bases and J 0 bases, leaving 8 bases between the germline ends. This CDR3 has 15 residues. In DNA form, the CDR3 reads TGTGCCAGCAGTGATCCAGGGGCAACTAATGAAAAACTGTTTTTT. It specifies CASSDPGATNEKLFF.

V usage is TRBV7-2 and J usage is TRBJ2-7; TRBD1 agrees at 9 bases. The germline V gene has CDR1 SGHTA and CDR2 FQGNSA. The CDR3 loop spans 13 amino acids. Germline trimming cut 5 bases from V and 6 bases from J; bases unmatched to any gene: 5. Written as DNA, the CDR3 is TGTGCCAGCAGCAGGGACAGGGTGGTCGAGCAGTACTTC. It encodes CASSRDRVVEQYF.

The rearrangement links TRBV27 to TRBJ2-3; TRBD2 aligns across 12 bases. The CDR3 extends over 16 amino acids. V lost 6 bases, J lost 3 bases, and 7 bases stayed unmatched. Germline V gives CDR1 MNHEY, CDR2 SMNVEV (reference sequence). The CDR3: CASRGLAGGGTDTQYF. The CDR3 DNA is TGTGCCAGCAGGGGACTAGCGGGCGGGGGGACAGATACGCAGTATTTT.

The CDR3 coding sequence is TGTGCCAGCCGCTCCACTAGCGGGAGAGAGACCCAGTACTTC. Protein: CASRSTSGRETQYF. The chain carries TRBV27 and TRBJ2-5; 11 positions match TRBD2. V lost 8 bases, J lost 4 bases, and 6 bases stayed unmatched. This CDR3 spans 14 amino acids. Per germline, CDR1 MNHEY and CDR2 SMNVEV (reference sequence).

This clone came up a few times. The rearrangement links TRBV5-6 to TRBJ2-1; unclear D gene. The CDR3 extends over 15 amino acids. CDR1 is SGHDT, CDR2 YYEEEE, per germline. Between the trimmed V and J ends, which lost 5 bases and 2 bases, there was a span of 14 bases. CDR3 sequence (DNA): TGTGCCAGCAGAGCCCCAACAGAAGCCTACAATGAGCAGTTCTTC. This sequence encodes CASRAPTEAYNEQFF.

CDR3 sequence: CASSERTGITEAFF. CDR3 DNA: TGTGCCAGCAGCGAACGGACAGGGATCACTGAAGCTTTCTTT. V gene TRBV11-1 combines with J gene TRBJ1-1; TRBD1 aligns across 8 bases. J was trimmed by 4 bases and V by 5 bases; bases with no gene match: 6. Germline CDR1 reads SGHAT; CDR2 reads FQDESV (reference sequence). This CDR3 is built from 14 residues.